Reported below is one TCR beta chain. Antigen specificity is unknown. This CDR3 region has 16 residues. Germline V gene lookup returns CDR1 MGHRA and CDR2 YSYEKL. This sample was included in a study of cytomegalovirus exposure and HLA in healthy donors. Study-level findings and limits: In a later analysis, the majority of CMV-associated beta chains seemingly showed HLA restriction. Reported performance of the classifier showed diagnosis of cytomegalovirus status with high specificity and sensitivity. Excluded were some V segments that proved indistinguishable, including TRBV6-2 and TRBV6-3.

It was with 60 Vbeta and 13 Jbeta primers that the PCR ran. Clones were sequenced by immunoSEQ multiplex PCR, and TCRdb holds only the in-frame ones, with some missing. Its clone listing holds approximately 110,000 clones. The receptor's source is a man in his late teens or twenties in good health and CMV-seronegative. The chain joins TRBV4-1 to TRBJ2-5; D possibly corresponds to TRBD2 (6 bases). Gene TRBJ2-7 matches the end of the DNA better, so the J call may be wrong. The sequencing sample was made of PBMCs. In nucleotides, the CDR3 is TGCGCCAGCAGCCCCCTTAGCGGCGGGGCCTACTACGAGCAGTACTTC. Its protein product is CASSPLSGGAYYEQYF.